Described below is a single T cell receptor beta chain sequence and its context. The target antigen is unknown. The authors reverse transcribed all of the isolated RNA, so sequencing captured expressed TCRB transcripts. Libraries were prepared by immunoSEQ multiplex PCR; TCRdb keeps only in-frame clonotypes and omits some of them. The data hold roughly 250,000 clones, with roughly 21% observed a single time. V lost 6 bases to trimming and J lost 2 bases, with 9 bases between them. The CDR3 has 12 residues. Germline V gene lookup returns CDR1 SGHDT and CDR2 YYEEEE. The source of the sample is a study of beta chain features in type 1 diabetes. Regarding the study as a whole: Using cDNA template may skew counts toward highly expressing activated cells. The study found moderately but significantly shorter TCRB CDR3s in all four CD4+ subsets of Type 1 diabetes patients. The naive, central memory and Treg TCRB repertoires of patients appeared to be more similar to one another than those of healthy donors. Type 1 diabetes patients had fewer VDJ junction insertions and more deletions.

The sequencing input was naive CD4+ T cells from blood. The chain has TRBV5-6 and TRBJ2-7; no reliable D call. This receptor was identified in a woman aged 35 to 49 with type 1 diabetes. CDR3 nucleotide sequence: TGTGCCAGCAACCTTGAGACCTACGAGCAGTACTTC. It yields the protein CASNLETYEQYF.